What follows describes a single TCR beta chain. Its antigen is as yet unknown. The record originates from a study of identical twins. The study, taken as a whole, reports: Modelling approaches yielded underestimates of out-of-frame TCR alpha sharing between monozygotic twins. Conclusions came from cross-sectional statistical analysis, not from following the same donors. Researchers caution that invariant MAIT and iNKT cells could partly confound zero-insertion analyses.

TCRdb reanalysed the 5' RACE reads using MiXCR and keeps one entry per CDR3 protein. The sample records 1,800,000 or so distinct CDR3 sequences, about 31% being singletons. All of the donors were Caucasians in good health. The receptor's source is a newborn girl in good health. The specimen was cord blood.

The DNA of the CDR3 is TGCGCCAGCAGCTGGCAAGACCAGCACAATGAGCAGTTCTTC. Protein: CASSWQDQHNEQFF. V is TRBV5-1 and J is TRBJ2-1; no reliable D call. The CDR3 runs 14 residues. The V gene lost 3 bases and the J gene lost 5 bases, with 12 bases spanning the gap. The germline CDR1 and CDR2 sequences are SGHRS and YFSETQ.